Listed below are T cell receptor beta chains from one sample, sequenced in a study of blood T cell repertoires in COVID-19. Sequenced by immunoSEQ multiplex PCR; TCRdb stores in-frame clones only, minus some. The sample lists over 200,000 clones, just under 90% seen once, with roughly 2.5% in the top ten. Sequenced: peripheral blood. The receptors stem from a man aged 30 to 39 with COVID-19, enrolled during active disease. CDR3s include the opening cysteine and the closing phenylalanine or tryptophan. Each record gives: J gene, V gene, D gene, clone size, CDR3 protein, CDR3 DNA. The D gene is left open where the match is weak. Where a row states a size, it is once, few, many or the class of an expanded clone; other rows omit it.

TRBJ2-1 | TRBV24-1 | TRBD2 | NA | CATSDRLATRYNEQFF | TGTGCCACCAGTGATAGACTAGCGACTCGTTACAATGAGCAGTTCTTC
TRBJ2-1 | TRBV27 | TRBD2 | NA | CASSGVAGRKREQFF | TGTGCCAGCAGTGGAGTAGCGGGACGGAAGAGAGAGCAGTTCTTC
TRBJ1-1 | TRBV19 | NA | NA | CASSIGQVLLGTEAFF | TGTGCCAGTAGTATAGGACAGGTCCTTCTGGGCACTGAAGCTTTCTTT
TRBJ2-7 | TRBV7-9 | NA | NA | CASSSRHVAAGGYEQYF | TGTGCCAGCAGCTCCCGGCATGTAGCGGCAGGGGGGTACGAGCAGTACTTC
TRBJ2-3 | TRBV14 | TRBD2 | few | CASSQDRGGLADTQYF | TGTGCCAGCAGCCAAGACCGCGGGGGGCTGGCAGATACGCAGTATTTT
TRBJ2-7 | TRBV4-2 | TRBD2 | NA | CASSQDPPSGAYEQYF | TGTGCCAGCAGCCAAGATCCCCCTAGCGGGGCATACGAGCAGTACTTC
TRBJ1-2 | TRBV19 | TRBD1 | NA | CASSDTGTDYGYTF | TGTGCCAGTAGTGATACCGGGACAGACTATGGCTACACCTTC
TRBJ2-2 | TRBV7-3 | TRBD1 | NA | CASSYGQGNTGELFF | TGTGCCAGCAGCTACGGACAGGGGAACACCGGGGAGCTGTTTTTT
TRBJ2-7 | TRBV9 | TRBD1 | NA | CASSGNRTGARYEQYF | TGTGCCAGCAGCGGGAATCGGACAGGGGCACGGTACGAGCAGTACTTC
TRBJ1-5 | TRBV18 | NA | NA | CASSPNSAQGLYQPQHF | TGTGCCAGCTCACCCAATTCTGCACAGGGCCTTTATCAGCCCCAGCATTTT
TRBJ1-2 | TRBV28 | TRBD1 | NA | CASSYPPGGYGYTF | TGTGCCAGCAGTTATCCCCCAGGGGGCTATGGCTACACCTTC
TRBJ1-2 | TRBV18 | NA | NA | CASSPPSAGHYGYTF | TGTGCCAGCTCACCACCTTCGGCAGGGCACTATGGCTACACCTTC
TRBJ1-5 | TRBV11-3 | TRBD1 | NA | CASSPLGQGRWADQPQHF | TGTGCCAGCAGCCCACTAGGACAGGGTCGTTGGGCAGATCAGCCCCAGCATTTT
TRBJ1-2 | TRBV2 | NA | few | CASSEQGSRAGYTF | TGTGCCAGCAGTGAGCAGGGGTCTCGGGCGGGCTACACCTTC
TRBJ2-1 | TRBV28 | NA | NA | CASSFGESYEQFF | TGTGCCAGCAGTTTCGGGGAGTCCTATGAGCAGTTCTTC
TRBJ2-7 | TRBV6-1 | TRBD1 | NA | CASSELGQGPYEQYF | TGTGCCAGCAGTGAATTGGGACAGGGGCCCTACGAGCAGTACTTC
TRBJ2-5 | TRBV5-1 | TRBD2 | NA | CASSWGGTSGGAEETQYF | TGCGCCAGCAGCTGGGGAGGGACTAGCGGGGGGGCCGAGGAGACCCAGTACTTC
TRBJ2-3 | TRBV2 | NA | NA | CASRGGRVTDTQYF | TGTGCCAGCAGGGGGGGTCGGGTCACAGATACGCAGTATTTT
TRBJ1-1 | TRBV2 | NA | NA | CASRDGTNTEAFF | TGTGCCAGCAGGGACGGGACAAACACTGAAGCTTTCTTT
TRBJ2-3 | TRBV9 | NA | NA | CASSVGRQGGGDTQYF | TGTGCCAGCAGCGTAGGCCGGCAGGGGGGAGGAGATACGCAGTATTTT
TRBJ2-2 | TRBV6-5 | TRBD1 | NA | CASRTGGYTGELFF | TGTGCCAGCAGGACAGGGGGCTACACCGGGGAGCTGTTTTTT
TRBJ2-7 | TRBV6-2/TRBV6-3 | NA | NA | CASSKTGYEQYF | TGTGCCAGCAGTAAAACAGGGTACGAGCAGTACTTC
TRBJ2-1 | TRBV18 | TRBD2 | NA | CASSPGLAGSTGLRNNEQFF | TGTGCCAGCTCACCAGGGCTAGCGGGATCTACGGGTCTTCGGAACAATGAGCAGTTCTTC
TRBJ2-7 | TRBV28 | TRBD1 | NA | CASRDRASLSSYEQYF | TGTGCCAGCAGGGACAGGGCCTCATTATCCTCCTACGAGCAGTACTTC
TRBJ1-2 | TRBV11-1 | NA | NA | CASSPGTTYGYTF | TGTGCCAGCAGCCCCGGGACTACATATGGCTACACCTTC
TRBJ2-3 | TRBV5-1 | TRBD2 | NA | CASSLTSGVGTDTQYF | TGCGCCAGCAGCCTCACTAGCGGGGTGGGCACAGATACGCAGTATTTT
TRBJ2-3 | TRBV5-6 | NA | NA | CASSLGAGTFKTDTQYF | TGTGCCAGCAGCTTGGGGGCAGGGACATTCAAGACAGATACGCAGTATTTT
TRBJ1-2 | TRBV28 | NA | NA | CASRAGGAYYGYTF | TGTGCCAGCCGCGCGGGGGGCGCGTACTATGGCTACACCTTC
TRBJ2-7 | TRBV12-3/TRBV12-4 | NA | NA | CASTHLSSYEQYF | TGTGCCTCTACCCACCTGAGCTCCTACGAGCAGTACTTC
TRBJ2-2 | TRBV5-1 | TRBD2 | NA | CASTYTSGRYTGELFF | TGCGCCAGCACCTACACTAGCGGGCGTTACACCGGGGAGCTGTTTTTT
TRBJ1-2 | TRBV27 | NA | NA | CASSTGYGYTF | TGTGCCAGCAGTACAGGATATGGCTACACCTTC
TRBJ2-1 | TRBV24-1 | TRBD2 | NA | CATSDHPGVVSGRVDGNEQFF | TGTGCCACCAGTGACCACCCCGGCGTGGTTAGCGGGAGGGTTGATGGCAATGAGCAGTTCTTC
TRBJ1-3 | TRBV19 | NA | NA | CATIQAHSGNTIYF | TGTGCCACTATTCAGGCCCACTCTGGAAACACCATATATTTT
TRBJ1-3 | TRBV27 | NA | NA | CASRPAGIGNTIYF | TGTGCCAGCCGCCCTGCAGGGATCGGAAACACCATATATTTT
TRBJ1-4 | TRBV27 | NA | NA | CASSWGGEGREKLFF | TGTGCCAGCAGTTGGGGAGGGGAAGGAAGGGAAAAACTGTTTTTT
TRBJ2-2 | TRBV2 | TRBD1 | few | CASAPQGSANTGELFF | TGTGCCAGCGCACCACAGGGGTCGGCGAACACCGGGGAGCTGTTTTTT
TRBJ2-2 | TRBV19 | TRBD2 | NA | CASSELAGYTGELFF | TGTGCCAGTAGTGAGCTAGCGGGATACACCGGGGAGCTGTTTTTT
TRBJ2-3 | TRBV7-2 | NA | NA | CASSLSYTDTQYF | TGTGCCAGCAGCTTGAGCTACACAGATACGCAGTATTTT
TRBJ1-1 | TRBV7-8 | NA | NA | CASSLATLTAPAEAFF | TGTGCCAGCAGCTTAGCGACATTGACCGCACCAGCTGAAGCTTTCTTT
TRBJ2-7 | TRBV5-1 | TRBD1 | NA | CASSKGQAPYEQYF | TGCGCCAGCAGCAAGGGACAGGCCCCTTACGAGCAGTACTTC
TRBJ2-7 | TRBV6-2/TRBV6-3 | NA | NA | CASSFLLRGYYEQYF | TGTGCCAGCAGTTTCCTGCTGCGGGGATACTACGAGCAGTACTTC